This T cell receptor (beta chain) was obtained from a study of T cell repertoires in cytomegalovirus infection. Across the whole study: Public TCR beta signatures provided an indication of both CMV infection and a matching HLA type. Study-wide results and limits: Dominant in the ex vivo response were TCR beta clonotypes restricted by HLA-C and specific for CMV. Pooled public TCR beta family frequency picked out CMV carriers with the relevant HLA.

CDR1 is SGHDN and CDR2 is FVKESK in the germline V gene. The V and J ends lost 4 bases and 4 bases respectively, with 11 bases between them. The CDR3 runs 14 residues. TCRdb recomputed calls from the reads with MiXCR, one row per CDR3 protein. The sample shows roughly 180,000 distinct CDR3 sequences, about 18% of them seen only once. This clonotype was seen a handful of times. Its cognate antigen is unknown. The sequence was collected from a human donor in good health (CMV status not recorded). Some clones in this sample may be carry-over from other donors' samples. The V and J genes are TRBV14 and TRBJ2-1, with D perhaps matching TRBD1 (5 bases). The material sequenced was CD8+ T cells from PBMCs. The CDR3 DNA is TGTGCCAGCAGCCCTGAAGACAGATACAATGAGCAGTTCTTC. Protein: CASSPEDRYNEQFF.